This T cell receptor beta chain was retrieved from a study of T cell changes during pregnancy in multiple sclerosis. Profiled with immunoSEQ multiplex PCR; TCRdb holds only in-frame clones, not every one. This sample carries about 20,000 clones, approximately 91% of them seen once, and the ten largest clones take around 20%. Here the sequenced sample was CD8+ T cells from peripheral blood mononuclear cells, taken after pregnancy. The clonotype was recovered from a female donor in good health, enrolled as a control in a pregnancy study.

CDR3 bases: TGTGCCAGCACCCTTGGAGGAAAACAGTACTTC. Translating it yields CASTLGGKQYF. V usage is TRBV27 and J usage is TRBJ2-7; D perhaps matches TRBD2 (5 bases). Germline V gene sequence: CDR1 MNHEY, CDR2 SMNVEV (reference sequence). With 7 bases removed from V and 10 bases from J, the gap between germline ends came to 14 bases. The CDR3 is 11 amino acids.